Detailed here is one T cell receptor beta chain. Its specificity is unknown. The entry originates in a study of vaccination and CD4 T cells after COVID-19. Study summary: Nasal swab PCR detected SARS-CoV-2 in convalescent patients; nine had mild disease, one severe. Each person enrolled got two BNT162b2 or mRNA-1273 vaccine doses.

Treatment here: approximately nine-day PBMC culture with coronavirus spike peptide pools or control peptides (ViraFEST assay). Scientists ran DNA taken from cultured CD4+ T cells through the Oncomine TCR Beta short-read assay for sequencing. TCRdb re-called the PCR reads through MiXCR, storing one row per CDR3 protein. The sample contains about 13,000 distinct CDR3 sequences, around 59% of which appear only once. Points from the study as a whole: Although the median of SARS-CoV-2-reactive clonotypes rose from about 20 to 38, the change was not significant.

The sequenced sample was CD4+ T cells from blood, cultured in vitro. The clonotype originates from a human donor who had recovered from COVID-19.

CDR3 in amino acids: CASSSGRGNEQFF. DNA of the CDR3: TGTGCCAGCAGTTCGGGGAGGGGCAATGAGCAGTTCTTC. The genes are TRBV6-4 and TRBJ2-1, with 7 nucleotides matching TRBD2. Germline CDR1 and CDR2: MRHNA and SNTAGT. The CDR3 extends over 13 amino acids. Trimming at V came to 5 bases and at J to 6 bases, leaving 4 bases not matched to a gene.